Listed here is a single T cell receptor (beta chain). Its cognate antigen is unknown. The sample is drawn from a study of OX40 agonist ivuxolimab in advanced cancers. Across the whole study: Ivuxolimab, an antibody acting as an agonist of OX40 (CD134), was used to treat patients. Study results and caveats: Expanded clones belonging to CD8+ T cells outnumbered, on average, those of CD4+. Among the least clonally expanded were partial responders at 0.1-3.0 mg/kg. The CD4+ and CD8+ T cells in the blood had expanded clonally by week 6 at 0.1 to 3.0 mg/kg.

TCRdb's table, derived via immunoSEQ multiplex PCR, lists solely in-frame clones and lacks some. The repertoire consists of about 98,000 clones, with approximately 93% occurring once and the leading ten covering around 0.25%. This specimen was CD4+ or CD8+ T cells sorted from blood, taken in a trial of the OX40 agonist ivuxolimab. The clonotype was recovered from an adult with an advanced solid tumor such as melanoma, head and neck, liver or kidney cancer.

CDR3 bases: TGTGCCAGCAGTTTCTCATCCGGGACAGGGGACAATGAGCAGTTCTTC. This translates into CASSFSSGTGDNEQFF. The chain is built from TRBV6-5 and TRBJ2-1; 10 bases match TRBD1. V gave up 4 bases and J gave up 5 bases; unmatched junction bases: 8. This CDR3 comprises 16 residues. Germline values: CDR1 MNHEY, CDR2 SVGAGI.